Included here is one T cell receptor (beta chain) sequence, with context. This entry is derived from a study of blood T cell repertoires in COVID-19. For the study at large: Samples representing acute and convalescent COVID-19 were sourced from the United States, Italy and Spain. Nucleic acid was either cDNA or gDNA, and it came from T cells, B-cell-depleted T cells, or PBMCs.

Assay used: immunoSEQ multiplex PCR; TCRdb lists only in-frame clones, some missing. Among some 130,000 clones, roughly 80% were seen once, and the ten largest hold 5.5%. CDR1 is SGHTS, CDR2 YDEGEE, per germline. J gave up 2 bases and V 6 bases, and 9 bases lay outside the gene matches. This CDR3 has 15 amino acids. The sequencing sample was made of PBMCs or T cells enriched from blood (not recorded which). This chain uses TRBV5-8 with TRBJ2-3, with 7 bases identical to TRBD2. The clonotype comes from a man aged 35 to 55 with acute COVID-19. DNA for the CDR3: TGTGCCAGCAAGGGAGGGTCACTATCCACAGATACGCAGTATTTT. Translating it yields CASKGGSLSTDTQYF.